The clone carrying this T cell receptor (beta chain) occurred many times. Its target is unknown. Germline CDR1 LGHNA, CDR2 YNFKEQ. V gave up 6 bases and J gave up 4 bases, with 22 bases separating them. This CDR3 contains 16 residues. The authors prepared the TCRbeta library with unique molecular identifiers. TCRdb reprocessed the PCR reads via MiXCR and lists one record per CDR3 protein. The sample holds more than 100,000 distinct CDR3 sequences; 23% are singletons and the top ten take more than 9%. The sample belongs to a study of T-cell reconstitution after alpha-beta-depleted transplantation in children. Study outcomes and limitations: Reportedly, roughly two months post-transplant, alpha-beta T cells arose from several hundred expanded graft clones. At the one-year point after transplant, T-cell counts and TCRbeta diversity were found to come mostly from T cells that had been newly produced. High day-60 TCRbeta diversity in some patients came from surviving recipient T cells and thymic progenitors.

The origin of this receptor is a male patient aged 2-15 years who had a stem cell transplant for chronic granulomatous disease, so the T cells may come from the graft donor. Sequenced here: PBMCs, mostly from graft donor cells, sampled 180 days after TCRalphabeta/CD19-depleted stem cell transplant. This chain joins TRBV4-2 and TRBJ2-7; D is perhaps TRBD1 (6 bases). The CDR3 nucleotides are TGTGCCAGCAGTCTTAAGGACAGACAGCTGTGGTACGAGCAGTACTTC. Amino acids: CASSLKDRQLWYEQYF.